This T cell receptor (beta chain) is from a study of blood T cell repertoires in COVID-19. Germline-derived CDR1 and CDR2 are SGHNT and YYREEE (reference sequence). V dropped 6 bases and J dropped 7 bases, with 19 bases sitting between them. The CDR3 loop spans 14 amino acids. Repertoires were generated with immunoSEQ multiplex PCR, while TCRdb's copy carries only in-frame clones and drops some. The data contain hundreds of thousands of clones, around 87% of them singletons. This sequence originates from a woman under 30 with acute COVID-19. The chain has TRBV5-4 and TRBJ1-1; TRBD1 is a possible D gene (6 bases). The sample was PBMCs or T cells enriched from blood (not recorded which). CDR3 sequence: CASNGVGGDIEAFF. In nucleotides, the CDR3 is TGTGCCAGCAACGGAGTCGGGGGGGACATTGAAGCTTTCTTT.